The subject of this entry is one T cell receptor beta chain. Its cognate antigen is unknown. The sample contains more than one DNA sequence encoding this CDR3. This entry belongs to a study of OX40 agonist ivuxolimab in advanced cancers. Study at large: Hepatocellular carcinoma, melanoma, renal cell or head and neck cancer occurred in dose-escalation patients.

Here immunoSEQ multiplex PCR was the method, and the copy in TCRdb shows in-frame clones only, minus some. The sample has over 70,000 clones, about 82% seen once; the top ten hold less than 8%. Broader study findings: Expanded peripheral T cell antigen specificity was not determined. Nonresponders included some who also had low normalized T-cell clonal expansion.

Germline loops: CDR1 MGHRA, CDR2 YSYEKL. CDR3 length: 15 amino acids. The V and J ends lost 4 bases and 4 bases respectively, with 17 bases between them. The sequencing used CD4+ or CD8+ T cells sorted from blood, collected in a trial of the OX40 agonist ivuxolimab. The source is an adult with an advanced solid tumor such as melanoma, head and neck, liver or kidney cancer. The chain uses TRBV4-1 and TRBJ2-7; a possible D gene is TRBD2 (6 bases). CDR3 nucleotide sequence: TGCGCCAGCAGCCCCTCCGCGGGGTGGGAGTACGAGCAGTACTTC. As protein: CASSPSAGWEYEQYF.